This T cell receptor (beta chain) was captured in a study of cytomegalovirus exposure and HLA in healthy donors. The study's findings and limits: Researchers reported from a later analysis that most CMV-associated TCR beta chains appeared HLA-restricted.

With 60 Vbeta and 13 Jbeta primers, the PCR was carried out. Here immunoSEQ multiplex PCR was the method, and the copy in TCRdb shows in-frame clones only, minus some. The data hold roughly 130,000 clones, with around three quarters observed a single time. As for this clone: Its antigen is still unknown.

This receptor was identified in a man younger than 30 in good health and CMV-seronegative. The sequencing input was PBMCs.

Here the CDR3 reads CASSPNREPNYNEQFF. The CDR3 DNA reads TGTGCCAGCTCACCAAATCGGGAGCCCAACTACAATGAGCAGTTCTTC. This chain connects TRBV18 to TRBJ2-1; D may be TRBD2 (6 bases). V lost 2 bases, J lost 3 bases, and 14 bases lay in between. The CDR3 consists of 16 residues. Germline-derived CDR1 and CDR2 are KGHSH and LQKENI.